These 20 T cell receptor beta chains were sequenced from one sample in a study of blood T cell repertoires in COVID-19. Profiled with immunoSEQ multiplex PCR; TCRdb holds only in-frame clones, not every one. The table records around 200,000 clones, approximately 90% of them present only once. Sequencing was done on a sample of peripheral blood. Source of these receptors: a man aged 18 to 30 with active or convalescent COVID-19.

V gene TRBV11-2 combines with J gene TRBJ1-2; D gene ambiguous. V shed 3 bases and J shed 7 bases, with 9 bases lying between them. Germline loops: CDR1 SGHAT, CDR2 FQNNGV. This CDR3 region has 12 residues. CDR3 sequence: CASSLMAAGYTF. The DNA of the CDR3 is TGTGCCAGCAGCTTGATGGCGGCTGGCTACACCTTC.

Here the CDR3 reads CASSPIGGASEKLFF. CDR3 DNA sequence: TGTGCCAGCAGTCCCATAGGGGGCGCAAGTGAAAAACTGTTTTTT. The chain employs TRBV28 and TRBJ1-4, with 7 bases lining up with TRBD1. The CDR3 length is 15 residues. J lost 7 bases, V lost 5 bases, and 10 bases had no gene match. CDR1 and CDR2 from the germline V gene are MDHEN and SYDVKM.

This chain links TRBV13 with TRBJ1-3, with 7 positions matching TRBD1. The junction had 10 bases not matched to a gene; V was cut back by 0 bases and J by 2 bases. The CDR3 length is 18 residues. The germline V gene encodes CDR1 PRHDT and CDR2 FYEKMQ (reference sequence). The CDR3 nucleotides read TGTGCCAGCAGCTTAGGGTTCGAACAAAGGGGGCCTGGAAACACCATATATTTT. Translated: CASSLGFEQRGPGNTIYF.

The gene calls are TRBV27 and TRBJ1-6, with 9 bases lining up with TRBD1. Germline V lookup: CDR1 MNHEY, CDR2 SMNVEV (reference sequence). The CDR3 loop spans 16 amino acids. Trimming cost V 5 bases and J 7 bases; bases outside gene matches: 9. CDR3 sequence (DNA): TGTGCCAGCAGTCTTCTGGACAGGGGTGAGAATTCACCCCTCCACTTT. It translates to CASSLLDRGENSPLHF.

The table lists this clone with a few counts. The chain is built from TRBV6-4 and TRBJ2-6; 7 bases match TRBD1. V gave up 5 bases and J gave up 0 bases; unmatched junction bases: 7. The CDR3 is 17 residues long. Germline CDR1 reads MRHNA; CDR2 reads SNTAGT. The CDR3: CASSKGDSDSGANVLTF. DNA of the CDR3: TGTGCCAGCAGTAAAGGGGACAGTGACTCTGGGGCCAACGTCCTGACTTTC.

The chain joins TRBV11-2 to TRBJ1-1; D is unclear. The germline V gene has CDR1 SGHAT and CDR2 FQNNGV. The V and J ends lost 5 bases and 6 bases respectively, with 13 bases between them. The CDR3 loop spans 13 amino acids. The CDR3 DNA reads as TGTGCCAGCAGCCTTAGCACCCTGGCTGAAGCTTTCTTT. This gives the protein CASSLSTLAEAFF.

This chain's CDR3 is CASSIDRANEQFF. The CDR3 bases are TGCGCCAGCAGCATTGACAGGGCGAATGAGCAGTTCTTC. V gene TRBV5-1 combines with J gene TRBJ2-1; 7 bases match TRBD1. CDR1 is SGHRS, CDR2 YFSETQ, per germline. With 4 bases clipped from V and 7 bases from J, the junction kept 5 bases outside the gene matches. This CDR3 has 13 amino acids. The full variable domain, with the rest looked up from reference TRBV5-1 and TRBJ2-1, is KAGVTQTPRYLIKTRGQQVTLSCSPISGHRSVSWYQQTPGQGLQFLFEYFSETQRNKGNFPGRFSGRQFSNSRSEMNVSTLELGDSALYLCASSIDRANEQFFGPGTRLTVL.

This clone occurred a few times. The chain employs TRBV12-3 or TRBV12-4 and TRBJ1-2, with 7 nucleotides matching TRBD1. The ends lost 6 bases at V and 3 bases at J; junction bases unmatched: 4. The CDR3 covers 13 residues. CDR3 amino acids: CASRVDRDYGYTF. CDR3 sequence (DNA): TGTGCCAGCAGGGTCGACAGGGACTATGGCTACACCTTC.

The chain couples TRBV4-1 to TRBJ2-1; 9 bases match TRBD1. Per germline, CDR1 MGHRA and CDR2 YSYEKL. CDR3 length: 15 residues. After removal of 0 bases from V and 10 bases from J, the junction contained 7 bases not matched to a gene. The DNA of the CDR3 is TGCGCCAGCAGCCAAGACCGGGACAGGGCTTGGGAGCAGTTCTTC. Translating it yields CASSQDRDRAWEQFF.

This clone was seen a handful of times. The chain recombines TRBV6-6 with TRBJ1-4; no clear D gene. The germline gives CDR1 MNHNY, CDR2 SVGAGI (reference sequence). V was pared by 5 bases and J by 0 bases, with 10 bases between. This CDR3 spans 15 amino acids. CDR3 protein: CASSSALATNEKLFF. CDR3 coding DNA: TGTGCCAGCAGTAGTGCCCTAGCAACTAATGAAAAACTGTTTTTT.

This chain links TRBV27 with TRBJ2-7, with 10 bases lining up with TRBD2. Germline loops: CDR1 MNHEY, CDR2 SMNVEV (reference sequence). With V trimmed by 4 bases and J by 7 bases, 7 bases remained unmatched. The CDR3 contains 14 residues. CDR3 nucleotides: TGTGCCAGCAGTTCAGCGGGAGGGGGTAGAGAGCAGTACTTC. Translated, it gives CASSSAGGGREQYF.

The chain combines TRBV12-3 or TRBV12-4 with TRBJ2-5; D is unclear. The CDR3 has 13 residues. The V end was cut by 7 bases, the J end by 1 base, with 10 bases between. The CDR3 reads CASMEGVQETQYF. CDR3 coding DNA: TGTGCCAGCATGGAAGGAGTCCAAGAGACCCAGTACTTC.

The V and J genes are TRBV5-1 and TRBJ2-1, with 8 positions matching TRBD2. V was pared by 4 bases and J by 4 bases, with 19 bases of the junction left unmatched. There are 19 residues in the CDR3. CDR1 and CDR2 from the germline V gene are SGHRS and YFSETQ. The CDR3 is CASSPQRREAGVGYNEQFF. CDR3 sequence (DNA): TGCGCCAGCAGCCCGCAACGACGAGAAGCGGGAGTTGGTTACAATGAGCAGTTCTTC.

The chain couples TRBV5-1 to TRBJ2-5; 7 bases are a match to TRBD2. The germline gives CDR1 SGHRS, CDR2 YFSETQ. Trimming took 4 bases from V and 2 from J; bases not matched to a gene: 8. The CDR3 consists of 15 residues. CDR3 sequence: CASSPYLAEQETQYF. The DNA of the CDR3 is TGCGCCAGCAGCCCCTACCTAGCGGAGCAAGAGACCCAGTACTTC.

The genes are TRBV6-5 and TRBJ2-5; tentatively, D is TRBD1 (6 bases). V was trimmed by 7 bases and J by 1 base, leaving 10 bases between them. Germline values: CDR1 MNHEY, CDR2 SVGAGI. The CDR3 contains 13 residues. In DNA form, the CDR3 reads TGTGCCAGCACCGAGGGGGTCCAAGAGACCCAGTACTTC. This gives the protein CASTEGVQETQYF.

The chain is built from TRBV7-8 and TRBJ1-3, with D possibly matching TRBD1 (5 bases). The germline V gene encodes CDR1 SGHVS and CDR2 FQNEAQ. This CDR3 has 18 residues. V lost 7 bases and J lost 0, with 22 bases in between. The CDR3 spells CASTHGRATQNSGNTIYF. Here the CDR3 DNA reads TGTGCCAGCACCCATGGCAGGGCAACACAGAACTCTGGAAACACCATATATTTT.

This chain joins TRBV18 and TRBJ2-1, with 7 bases lining up with TRBD1. The CDR3 consists of 13 residues. Trimming removed 5 bases from V and 4 bases from J; junction bases left unmatched: 2. In germline, CDR1 is KGHSH, CDR2 LQKENI. The CDR3 DNA reads TGTGCCAGCTCAGCAGGGGGTTACAATGAGCAGTTCTTC. Its translation: CASSAGGYNEQFF.

This chain uses TRBV27 with TRBJ2-2, with TRBD1 matching over 7 bases. This CDR3 is built from 14 residues. V shed 5 bases, J shed 3 bases, and the junction held 3 bases outside the gene matches. Germline V gives CDR1 MNHEY, CDR2 SMNVEV (reference sequence). In DNA, the CDR3 is TGTGCCAGCAGTACCGACAGGGACACCGGGGAGCTGTTTTTT. This codes for CASSTDRDTGELFF.

This chain links TRBV7-2 with TRBJ1-2; D is unclear. The CDR3 consists of 16 residues. Trimming left V 2 bases short and J 8 bases short, with 21 bases between. Germline-derived CDR1 and CDR2 are SGHTA and FQGNSA. The CDR3 loop reads CASSLSIRDQTEGYTF. The DNA for the CDR3 is TGTGCCAGCAGCTTATCGATCCGGGATCAGACTGAAGGCTACACCTTC.

This clone was recorded once. The chain's CDR3 is CASWSAVTGNTIYF. CDR3 nucleotide sequence: TGTGCCAGTTGGAGTGCCGTTACTGGAAACACCATATATTTT. The rearrangement links TRBV6-1 to TRBJ1-3; no firm D call. The germline V gene encodes CDR1 MNHNS and CDR2 SASEGT. The V end was cut by 9 bases, the J end by 2 bases, with 14 bases between. The CDR3 is made up of 14 amino acids.